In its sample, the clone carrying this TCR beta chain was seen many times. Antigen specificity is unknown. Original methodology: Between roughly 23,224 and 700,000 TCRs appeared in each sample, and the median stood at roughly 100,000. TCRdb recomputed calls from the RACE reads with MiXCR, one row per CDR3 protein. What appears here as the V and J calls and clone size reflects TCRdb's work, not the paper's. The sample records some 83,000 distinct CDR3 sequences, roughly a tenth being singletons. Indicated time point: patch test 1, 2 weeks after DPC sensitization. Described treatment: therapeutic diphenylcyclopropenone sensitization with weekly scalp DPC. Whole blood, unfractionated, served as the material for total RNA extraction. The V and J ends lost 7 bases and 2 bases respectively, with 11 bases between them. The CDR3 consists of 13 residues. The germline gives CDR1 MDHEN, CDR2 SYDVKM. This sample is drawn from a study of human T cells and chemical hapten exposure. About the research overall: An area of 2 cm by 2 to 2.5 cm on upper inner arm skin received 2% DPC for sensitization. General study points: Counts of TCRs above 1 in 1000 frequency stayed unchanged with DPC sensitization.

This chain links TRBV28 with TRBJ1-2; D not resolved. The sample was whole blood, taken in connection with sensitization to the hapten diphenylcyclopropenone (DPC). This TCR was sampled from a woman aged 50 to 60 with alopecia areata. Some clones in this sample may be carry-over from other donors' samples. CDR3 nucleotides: TGTGCCAGCATCTCCCCGGGGAACTATGGCTACACCTTC. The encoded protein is CASISPGNYGYTF.